A single T cell receptor (beta chain) is shown here with its context. This record comes from a study of blood T cell repertoires in COVID-19. About the research overall: Acute and convalescent COVID-19 samples came from the United States, Italy and Spain. T cells, B-cell-depleted T cells, or PBMCs supplied cDNA or gDNA.

Original analysis: Scientists estimated how many nucleated cells there were by amplifying reference gene primers. Using immunoSEQ multiplex PCR, the repertoire was profiled, and TCRdb retains in-frame clones only, with some absent. V and J calls plus clone size are reproduced from that table; the DNA served to infer D and trimming. The sample lists around 140,000 clones; 80% to 85% were seen once. Trimming removed 4 bases from V and 5 bases from J; junction bases left unmatched: 9. From germline, CDR1 is MDHEN and CDR2 SYDVKM. This CDR3 contains 16 residues. The sequence was obtained from a woman aged 60-75 years with active or convalescent COVID-19. The sequenced sample was peripheral blood. The rearrangement joins TRBV28 to TRBJ2-2, with 8 bases fitting TRBD2. CDR3 region: CASSYFGTRGTGELFF. The CDR3, as DNA: TGTGCCAGCAGTTATTTCGGGACTAGGGGGACCGGGGAGCTGTTTTTT.